This T cell receptor beta chain was captured in a study of regulatory T cells in long-lasting Graves disease. Looked up from germline, CDR1 is PRHDT and CDR2 is FYEKMQ (reference sequence). The CDR3 spans 14 residues. Between the trimmed V and J ends, which lost 3 bases and 1 base, there was a span of 10 bases. The sample's time point: newly diagnosed GD, antithyroid drugs for less than 3 months. PBMC-extracted RNA yielded the TCR library. Assembly of TCR beta libraries relied on iRepertoire HTBI primers together with Arm-PCR of CDR3 regions. TCRdb passed the multiplex PCR reads through MiXCR, listing each CDR3 protein once. The data hold around 250,000 distinct CDR3 sequences, with 15% to 20% observed a single time. These data were likewise used in another study, on T cells in Graves' hyperthyroidism and ophthalmopathy.

The chain is built from TRBV13 and TRBJ2-7, with D possibly matching TRBD1 (6 bases). This sequence originates from a woman under 40 with Graves disease. Here the sequenced sample was peripheral blood mononuclear cells (PBMCs), taken at new diagnosis, from a patient treated with antithyroid drugs. DNA for the CDR3: TGTGCCAGCAGCTTCTCGGACAGTTCCTACGAGCAGTACTTC. It encodes CASSFSDSSYEQYF. Variable domain in full (rest from reference TRBV13 and TRBJ2-7): AAGVIQSPRHLIKEKRETATLKCYPIPRHDTVYWYQQGPGQDPQFLISFYEKMQSDKGSIPDRFSAQQFSDYHSELNMSSLELGDSALYFCASSFSDSSYEQYFGPGTRLTVT.